Only a few counts were recorded for the clone carrying this T cell receptor beta chain. Its antigen is not identified. These data come from a study of cytomegalovirus exposure and HLA in healthy donors. Points from the study as a whole: Presence/absence analyses treated sequencing depth as roughly uniform across donors. In a later analysis, common viral pathogens appeared linked to several of the most significant clusters.

It was with 60 Vbeta and 13 Jbeta primers that the PCR ran. Data came from immunoSEQ multiplex PCR; TCRdb stores just in-frame clones and leaves some out. This table holds 90,000 to 150,000 clones, around 77% found once. This CDR3 spans 15 amino acids. Between the trimmed V and J ends, which lost 5 bases and 2 bases, there was a span of 15 bases. Germline CDR1 is SGHVS and CDR2 is FQNEAQ. It was healthy bone marrow donors who served as donors. The chain combines TRBV7-8 with TRBJ2-5, with unresolved D. Sequencing input: PBMCs. The source of this sequence is a man younger than 35 in good health and CMV-seropositive. In DNA form, the CDR3 reads TGTGCCAGCAGCCCCGCCCGAATCGCGCAAGAGACCCAGTACTTC. This encodes CASSPARIAQETQYF.